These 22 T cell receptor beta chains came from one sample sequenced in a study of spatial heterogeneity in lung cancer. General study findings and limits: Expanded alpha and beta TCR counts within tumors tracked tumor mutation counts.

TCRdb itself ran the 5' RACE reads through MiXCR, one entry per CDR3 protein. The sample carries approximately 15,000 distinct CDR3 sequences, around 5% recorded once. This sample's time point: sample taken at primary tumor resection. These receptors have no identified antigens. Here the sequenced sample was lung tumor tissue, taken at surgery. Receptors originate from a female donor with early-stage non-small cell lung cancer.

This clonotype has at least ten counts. The CDR3 nucleotides read TGTGCCAGCAGCTTAAGTGGAGTCTTCGAGCAGTACTTC. Its translation is CASSLSGVFEQYF. The gene calls are TRBV7-2 and TRBJ2-7; D unresolved. Trimming shortened V by 2 bases and J by 6 bases, and 11 bases separated the two germline ends. CDR3 length: 13 residues. Germline V gives CDR1 SGHTA, CDR2 FQGNSA.

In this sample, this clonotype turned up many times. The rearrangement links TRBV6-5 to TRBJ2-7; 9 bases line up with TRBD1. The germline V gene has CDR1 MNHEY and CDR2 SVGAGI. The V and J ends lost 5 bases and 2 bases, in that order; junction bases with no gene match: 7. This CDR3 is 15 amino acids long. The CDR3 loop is CASSTEGQGPYEQYF. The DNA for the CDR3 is TGTGCCAGCAGTACGGAGGGACAGGGCCCCTACGAGCAGTACTTC.

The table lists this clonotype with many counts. CDR3 region: CASSFGTRKGNEQFF. The CDR3 region has the DNA TGTGCCAGCAGTTTTGGGACACGGAAGGGGAATGAGCAGTTCTTC. This chain connects TRBV6-5 to TRBJ2-1, with D maybe TRBD1 (6 bases). The CDR3 consists of 15 residues. Germline lookup yields CDR1 MNHEY and CDR2 SVGAGI. V dropped 4 bases and J dropped 7 bases, with 17 bases sitting between them.

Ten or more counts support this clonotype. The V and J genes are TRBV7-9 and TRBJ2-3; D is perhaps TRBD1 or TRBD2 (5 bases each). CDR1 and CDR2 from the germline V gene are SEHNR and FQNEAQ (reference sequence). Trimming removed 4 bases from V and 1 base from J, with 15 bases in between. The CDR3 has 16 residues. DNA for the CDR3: TGTGCCAGCAGCTCTGGGACCGGAGGAGGCACAGATACGCAGTATTTT. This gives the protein CASSSGTGGGTDTQYF.

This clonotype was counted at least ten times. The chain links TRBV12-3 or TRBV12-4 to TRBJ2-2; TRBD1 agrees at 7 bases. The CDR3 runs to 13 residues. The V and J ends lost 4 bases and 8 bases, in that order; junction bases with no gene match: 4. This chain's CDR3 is CASSWTGPGELFF. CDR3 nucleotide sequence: TGTGCCAGCAGTTGGACAGGTCCAGGGGAGCTGTTTTTT.

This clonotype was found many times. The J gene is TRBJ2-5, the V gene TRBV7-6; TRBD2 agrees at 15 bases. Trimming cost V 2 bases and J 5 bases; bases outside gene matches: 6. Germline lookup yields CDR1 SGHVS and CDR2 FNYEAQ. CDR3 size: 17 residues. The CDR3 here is CASSLRTSGGARETQYF. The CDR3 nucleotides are TGTGCCAGCAGCTTAAGGACTAGCGGGGGGGCCCGGGAGACCCAGTACTTC.

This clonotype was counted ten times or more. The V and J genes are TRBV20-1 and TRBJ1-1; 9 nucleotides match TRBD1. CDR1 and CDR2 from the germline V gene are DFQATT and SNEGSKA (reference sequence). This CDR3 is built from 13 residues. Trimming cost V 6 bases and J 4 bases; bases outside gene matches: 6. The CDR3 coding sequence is TGCAGTGCACCTATGACAGGGGGCACTGAAGCTTTCTTT. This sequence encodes CSAPMTGGTEAFF.

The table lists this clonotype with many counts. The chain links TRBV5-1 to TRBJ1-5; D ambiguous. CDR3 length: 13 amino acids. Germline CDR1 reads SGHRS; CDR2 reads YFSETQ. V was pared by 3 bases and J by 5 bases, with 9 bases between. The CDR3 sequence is CASSYNRDQPQHF. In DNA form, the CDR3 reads TGCGCCAGCAGCTATAATCGAGATCAGCCCCAGCATTTT.

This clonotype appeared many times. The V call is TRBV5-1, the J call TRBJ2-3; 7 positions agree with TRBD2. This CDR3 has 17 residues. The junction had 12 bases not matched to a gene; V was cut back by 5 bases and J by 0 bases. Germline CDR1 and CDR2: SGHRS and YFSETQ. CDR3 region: CASRWPAGSASTDTQYF. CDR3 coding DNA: TGCGCCAGCAGGTGGCCAGCGGGGAGCGCTAGCACAGATACGCAGTATTTT.

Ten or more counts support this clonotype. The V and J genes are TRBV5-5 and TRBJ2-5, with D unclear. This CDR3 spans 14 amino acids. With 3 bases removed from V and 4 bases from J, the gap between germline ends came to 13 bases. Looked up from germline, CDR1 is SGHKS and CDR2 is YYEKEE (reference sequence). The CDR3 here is CASSSTPWGETQYF. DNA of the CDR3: TGTGCCAGCAGCTCAACCCCCTGGGGAGAGACCCAGTACTTC.

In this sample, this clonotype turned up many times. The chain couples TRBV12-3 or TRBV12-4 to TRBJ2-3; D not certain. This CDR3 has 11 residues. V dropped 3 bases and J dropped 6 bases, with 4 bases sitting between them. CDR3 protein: CASSFTDTQYF. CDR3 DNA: TGTGCCAGCAGTTTTACCGATACGCAGTATTTT.

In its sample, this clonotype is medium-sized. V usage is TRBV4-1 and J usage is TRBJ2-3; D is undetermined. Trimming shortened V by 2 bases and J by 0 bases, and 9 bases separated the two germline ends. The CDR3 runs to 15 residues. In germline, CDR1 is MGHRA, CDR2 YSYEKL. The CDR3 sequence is CASSQSPGSTDTQYF. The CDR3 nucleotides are TGCGCCAGCAGCCAATCCCCTGGAAGCACAGATACGCAGTATTTT.

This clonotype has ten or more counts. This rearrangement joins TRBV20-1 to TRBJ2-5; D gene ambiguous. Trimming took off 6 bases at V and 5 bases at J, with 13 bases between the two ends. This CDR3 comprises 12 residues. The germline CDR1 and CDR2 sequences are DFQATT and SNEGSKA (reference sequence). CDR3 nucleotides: TGCAGTGCCCCCGGGTCTGGGGAGACCCAGTACTTC. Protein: CSAPGSGETQYF.

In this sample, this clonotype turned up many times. In DNA form, the CDR3 reads TGCGCCAGCAGTGAGGGAACCACCGGGGAGCTGTTTTTT. As protein: CASSEGTTGELFF. The chain combines TRBV5-1 with TRBJ2-2; perhaps TRBD2 as D (5 bases). V lost 5 bases to trimming and J lost 4 bases, with 9 bases between them. In germline, CDR1 is SGHRS, CDR2 YFSETQ. The CDR3 spans 13 residues.

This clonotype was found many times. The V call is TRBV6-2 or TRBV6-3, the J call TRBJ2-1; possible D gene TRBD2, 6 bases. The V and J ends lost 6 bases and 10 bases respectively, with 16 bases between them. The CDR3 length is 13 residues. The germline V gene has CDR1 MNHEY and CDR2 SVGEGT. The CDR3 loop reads CASSPAGYGEQFF. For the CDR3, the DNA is TGTGCCAGCAGCCCCGCGGGGTACGGGGAGCAGTTCTTC.

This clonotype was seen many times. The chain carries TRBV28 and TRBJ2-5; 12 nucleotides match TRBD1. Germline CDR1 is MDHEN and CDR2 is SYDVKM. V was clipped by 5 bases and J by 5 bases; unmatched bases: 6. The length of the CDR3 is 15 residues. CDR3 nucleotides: TGTGCCAGCAGTCCGGGACAGGGGGCGACGGAGACCCAGTACTTC. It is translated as CASSPGQGATETQYF.

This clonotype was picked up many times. The CDR3 region is CASSLGTENTEAFF. The CDR3, as DNA: TGCGCCAGCAGCTTAGGGACTGAGAACACTGAAGCTTTCTTT. This chain joins TRBV5-1 and TRBJ1-1; weak D call: TRBD1 (5 bases). Trimming removed 2 bases from V and 1 base from J, with 9 bases in between. This CDR3 is 14 amino acids long. Germline CDR1 SGHRS, CDR2 YFSETQ.

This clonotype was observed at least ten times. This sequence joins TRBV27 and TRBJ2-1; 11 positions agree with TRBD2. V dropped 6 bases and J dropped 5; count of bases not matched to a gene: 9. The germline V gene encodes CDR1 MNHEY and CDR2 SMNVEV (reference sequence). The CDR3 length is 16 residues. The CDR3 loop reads CASSQHGTSGNNEQFF. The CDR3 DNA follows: TGTGCCAGCAGCCAACATGGGACTAGCGGAAACAATGAGCAGTTCTTC.

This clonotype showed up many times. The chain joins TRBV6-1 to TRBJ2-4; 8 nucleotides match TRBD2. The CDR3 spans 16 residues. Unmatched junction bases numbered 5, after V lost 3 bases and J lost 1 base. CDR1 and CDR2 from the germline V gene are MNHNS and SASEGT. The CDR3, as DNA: TGTGCCAGCAGTGAGCGGGGGGTCGGGGCCAAAAACATTCAGTACTTC. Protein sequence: CASSERGVGAKNIQYF.

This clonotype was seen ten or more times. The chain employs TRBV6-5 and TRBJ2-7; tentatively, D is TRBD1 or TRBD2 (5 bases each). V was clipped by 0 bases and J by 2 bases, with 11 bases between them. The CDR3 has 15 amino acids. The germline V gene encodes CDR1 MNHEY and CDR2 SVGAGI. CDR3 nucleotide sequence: TGTGCCAGCAGTTACTCACCGGGACCCCCCTACGAGCAGTACTTC. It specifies CASSYSPGPPYEQYF.

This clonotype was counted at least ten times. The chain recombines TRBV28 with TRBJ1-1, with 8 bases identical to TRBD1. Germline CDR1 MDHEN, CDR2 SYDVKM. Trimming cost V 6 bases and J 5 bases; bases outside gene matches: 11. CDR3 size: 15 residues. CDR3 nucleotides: TGTGCCAGCAGCGAAATCAGGGGGCGCAGGACTGAAGCTTTCTTT. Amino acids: CASSEIRGRRTEAFF.

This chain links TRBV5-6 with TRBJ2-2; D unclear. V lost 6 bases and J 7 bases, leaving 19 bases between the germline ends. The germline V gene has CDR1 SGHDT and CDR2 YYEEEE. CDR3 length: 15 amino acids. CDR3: CASTLSIPSFGELFF. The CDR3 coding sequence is TGTGCCAGCACCCTATCAATACCTTCTTTCGGGGAGCTGTTTTTT.